These T cell receptor beta chains were read from a single sample in a study of human T cells and chemical hapten exposure. Each CDR3 protein gets one entry after TCRdb re-called the RACE reads with MiXCR. The data contain about 68,000 distinct CDR3 sequences, about 10% of them singletons. The source material was whole blood, sampled in connection with sensitization to the hapten diphenylcyclopropenone (DPC). The source is a woman between 45 and 65 years old with alopecia areata. Some clones in this sample may be carry-over from other donors' samples. Each CDR3 is given with its conserved first and last residue. The order of the fields is J gene, V gene, D gene, clone size, CDR3 protein, CDR3 DNA. A D gene is named only where the DNA matches it firmly. Only part of the rows carry a size: once, few, many, or a class if the clone is expanded.

TRBJ1-2,TRBV6-6,NA,many,CASSPADRRHGYTF,TGTGCCAGCAGCCCCGCGGATAGGAGGCATGGCTACACCTTC
TRBJ2-7,TRBV5-1,TRBD1,NA,CASSLRQGDLYEQYF,TGCGCCAGCAGCTTGAGACAGGGCGACCTCTACGAGCAGTACTTC
TRBJ2-1,TRBV2,NA,many,CASSSGTPNEQFF,TGTGCCAGCAGTTCCGGGACCCCAAATGAGCAGTTCTTC
TRBJ2-7,TRBV30,NA,many,CAWSQGLSYEQYF,TGTGCCTGGAGTCAGGGCCTCTCCTACGAGCAGTACTTC
TRBJ1-2,TRBV7-9,NA,many,CASSLVPGSAGGYTF,TGTGCCAGCAGCTTAGTTCCAGGCTCGGCGGGTGGCTACACCTTC
TRBJ2-5,TRBV18,NA,many,CASSPGVLETQYF,TGTGCCAGCTCACCCGGGGTATTGGAGACCCAGTACTTC
TRBJ2-7,TRBV20-1,TRBD2,many,CSARNAVGTRYTYEQYF,TGCAGTGCTAGGAACGCGGTCGGGACTAGGTATACCTACGAGCAGTACTTC
TRBJ2-1,TRBV30,NA,NA,CAWKIRAFEQFF,TGTGCCTGGAAGATTAGGGCCTTTGAGCAGTTCTTC
TRBJ2-1,TRBV24-1,NA,few,CATSEGGGYEQFF,TGTGCCACCAGTGAAGGAGGGGGCTATGAGCAGTTCTTC
TRBJ2-7,TRBV4-1,NA,few,CASSQESGFYSYEQYF,TGCGCCAGCAGCCAAGAGAGCGGGTTTTACTCCTACGAGCAGTACTTC
TRBJ1-4,TRBV5-8,TRBD1,few,CASTRGTGASRGEKLFF,TGTGCCAGCACCCGGGGGACAGGTGCCTCGAGAGGGGAAAAACTGTTTTTT
TRBJ1-5,TRBV6-5,NA,many,CASGEYQPQHF,TGTGCCAGCGGAGAATATCAGCCCCAGCATTTT
TRBJ2-1,TRBV7-9,TRBD2,few,CASSLGGTSNEQFF,TGTGCCAGCAGCTTAGGAGGGACTAGCAATGAGCAGTTCTTC
TRBJ2-7,TRBV7-9,TRBD1,many,CASSRQGAGHEQYF,TGTGCCAGCAGCCGACAGGGGGCGGGCCACGAGCAGTACTTC
TRBJ2-1,TRBV6-2/TRBV6-3,NA,many,CASSYSIPHEQFF,TGTGCCAGCAGTTACTCGATCCCCCATGAGCAGTTCTTC
TRBJ1-2,TRBV11-2,NA,many,CASSLDRAYGYTF,TGTGCCAGCAGCTTAGACAGGGCTTATGGCTACACCTTC
TRBJ2-1,TRBV28,TRBD2,NA,CASRGLAVDSYNEQFF,TGTGCCAGCAGAGGACTAGCGGTAGACTCCTACAATGAGCAGTTCTTC
TRBJ2-5,TRBV5-1,NA,NA,CASSLASATQYF,TGCGCCAGCAGCTTGGCCAGCGCGACCCAGTACTTC
TRBJ2-1,TRBV3-1,NA,few,CASKQGTYNEQFF,TGTGCCAGCAAACAGGGAACCTACAATGAGCAGTTCTTC
TRBJ2-5,TRBV28,NA,NA,CASSFRPSPRETQYF,TGTGCCAGCAGTTTCCGACCGAGCCCCCGGGAGACCCAGTACTTC
TRBJ2-3,TRBV7-9,NA,many,CASTQRRPGELQVDTQYF,TGTGCCAGCACCCAAAGGCGCCCGGGGGAGCTCCAAGTTGATACGCAGTATTTT
TRBJ1-5,TRBV5-1,NA,many,CASSLDGYSNQPQHF,TGCGCCAGCAGCTTGGACGGTTATAGCAATCAGCCCCAGCATTTT
TRBJ1-4,TRBV2,NA,NA,CASSEGSTRPNEKLFF,TGTGCCAGCAGTGAAGGTTCGACGCGACCTAATGAAAAACTGTTTTTT
TRBJ1-5,TRBV6-6,NA,many,CASSPVRGAVYQPQHF,TGTGCCAGCAGTCCCGTGCGGGGGGCGGTTTATCAGCCCCAGCATTTT
TRBJ1-6,TRBV6-6,NA,NA,CASSFEGDGGSPLHF,TGTGCCAGCAGTTTCGAGGGCGACGGGGGTTCACCCCTCCACTTT
TRBJ1-1,TRBV12-3/TRBV12-4,TRBD1,few,CASRRDRARNTEAFF,TGTGCCAGCAGAAGGGACAGGGCTAGGAACACTGAAGCTTTCTTT
TRBJ1-1,TRBV6-1,NA,many,CASSEGLGRTEAFF,TGTGCCAGCAGTGAAGGTCTGGGTAGGACTGAAGCTTTCTTT
TRBJ2-4,TRBV24-1,TRBD2,many,CATSDSPTSGIRNIQYF,TGTGCCACCAGTGATTCGCCGACTAGCGGGATAAGGAACATTCAGTACTTC
TRBJ2-2,TRBV11-3,TRBD2,many,CASSSASGGSDTGELFF,TGTGCCAGCAGCAGCGCTAGCGGGGGGTCAGACACCGGGGAGCTGTTTTTT
TRBJ2-5,TRBV7-9,NA,many,CASSLGWRDPGETQYF,TGTGCCAGCAGCTTAGGTTGGCGGGACCCTGGGGAGACCCAGTACTTC
TRBJ1-1,TRBV30,NA,few,CAWSFTDERGTEAFF,TGTGCCTGGAGTTTTACAGACGAAAGGGGCACTGAAGCTTTCTTT
TRBJ2-3,TRBV7-2,NA,few,CASSLGGAGASDTQYF,TGTGCCAGCAGCTTAGGGGGAGCAGGGGCCTCAGATACGCAGTATTTT
TRBJ1-5,TRBV6-5,NA,many,CASSPNGGQPQHF,TGTGCCAGCAGTCCCAATGGGGGCCAGCCCCAGCATTTT
TRBJ2-3,TRBV18,NA,NA,CASSLSLVGGDTQYF,TGTGCCAGCTCACTGTCCCTGGTTGGAGGAGATACGCAGTATTTT
TRBJ1-6,TRBV28,NA,NA,CASSFRGSNSPLHF,TGTGCCAGCAGTTTTCGGGGGTCTAATTCACCCCTCCACTTT
TRBJ2-1,TRBV29-1,NA,few,CSVETGFF,TGCAGCGTTGAGACTGGGTTCTTC
TRBJ2-3,TRBV5-1,TRBD2,few,CASSFRLAGSTDTQYF,TGCGCCAGCAGCTTTCGACTAGCGGGGAGCACAGATACGCAGTATTTT
TRBJ1-2,TRBV14,NA,many,CASSQEGLPTNYGYTF,TGTGCCAGCAGCCAAGAAGGGCTGCCAACTAACTATGGCTACACCTTC
TRBJ1-1,TRBV2,NA,NA,CASSGALVRVGSEAFF,TGTGCCAGCAGTGGGGCCCTAGTCAGGGTCGGATCTGAAGCTTTCTTT
TRBJ2-2,TRBV2,NA,few,CASLNQGLSTGELFF,TGTGCCAGTCTCAATCAGGGTTTATCCACCGGGGAGCTGTTTTTT
TRBJ2-5,TRBV27,NA,few,CATYYRGAGRETQYF,TGTGCCACCTACTATCGGGGGGCAGGACGAGAGACCCAGTACTTC
TRBJ2-3,TRBV20-1,NA,NA,CSATKPTRRARDTQYF,TGCAGTGCCACAAAACCGACTCGTCGTGCCAGGGATACGCAGTATTTT
TRBJ2-1,TRBV29-1,TRBD2,many,CSVRELAGNEQFF,TGCAGCGTTCGTGAACTAGCGGGCAATGAGCAGTTCTTC
TRBJ2-7,TRBV7-9,TRBD1,many,CASSPGQGAYEQYF,TGTGCCAGCAGCCCGGGACAGGGGGCCTACGAGCAGTACTTC
TRBJ2-1,TRBV12-3/TRBV12-4,TRBD2,few,CASSLAGGSDNEQFF,TGTGCCAGCAGTTTAGCGGGGGGGAGCGACAATGAGCAGTTCTTC
TRBJ1-5,TRBV12-3/TRBV12-4,TRBD1,medium-sized,CASSLDTETGHQPQHF,TGTGCCAGCAGTTTAGATACGGAGACAGGGCATCAGCCCCAGCATTTT
TRBJ1-6,TRBV5-1,NA,many,CASSTDYNSPLHF,TGCGCCAGCAGCACTGATTATAATTCACCCCTCCACTTT
TRBJ2-2,TRBV19,NA,many,CASSRGPGGGELFF,TGTGCCAGTAGTAGGGGACCCGGAGGGGGGGAGCTGTTTTTT
TRBJ2-1,TRBV12-3/TRBV12-4,TRBD2,NA,CASIGLASSSYNEQFF,TGTGCCAGCATCGGACTAGCCTCGAGCTCCTACAATGAGCAGTTCTTC
TRBJ1-2,TRBV2,NA,few,CASSEAYYGYTF,TGTGCCAGCAGTGAAGCCTACTATGGCTACACCTTC
TRBJ2-3,TRBV29-1,NA,NA,CSVQGFVRTDTQYF,TGCAGCGTCCAGGGATTTGTCAGAACAGATACGCAGTATTTT
TRBJ1-1,TRBV18,NA,many,CASSPRTENTEAFF,TGTGCCAGCTCACCACGCACGGAAAACACTGAAGCTTTCTTT
TRBJ2-5,TRBV4-3,NA,many,CASSQDLGDKIQETQYF,TGCGCCAGCAGCCAAGATCTGGGAGATAAAATTCAAGAGACCCAGTACTTC